This is a list of T cell receptor beta chains from one sample in a study of blood T cell repertoires in COVID-19. Sequenced by immunoSEQ multiplex PCR; TCRdb stores in-frame clones only, minus some. The sample has over 400,000 clones, about 85% seen once. Specimen: PBMCs or T cells enriched from blood (not recorded which). These receptors came from a woman in her sixties or seventies who had recovered from COVID-19. Both conserved end residues are part of each CDR3. The D gene is left open where the match is weak. Some rows mark clone size as missing; the rest say once, few, many or name a class of expanded clone.

TRBD2	TRBV29-1	TRBJ2-1	NA	CSVEGGGADNEQFF	TGCAGCGTTGAGGGCGGGGGGGCTGACAATGAGCAGTTCTTC
TRBD1	TRBV30	TRBJ1-4	NA	CAWSVRTGANEKLFF	TGTGCCTGGAGTGTACGGACAGGGGCTAATGAAAAACTGTTTTTT
NA	TRBV6-5	TRBJ2-3	NA	CASSYVRGGTDTQYF	TGTGCCAGCAGTTACGTACGGGGTGGGACAGATACGCAGTATTTT
NA	TRBV2	TRBJ2-5	NA	CASSYPGQETQYF	TGTGCCAGCAGTTACCCGGGGCAAGAGACCCAGTACTTC
TRBD2	TRBV9	TRBJ2-1	NA	CASSVGSGAYNEQFF	TGTGCCAGCAGCGTAGGGAGCGGGGCTTACAATGAGCAGTTCTTC
TRBD1	TRBV2	TRBJ1-1	NA	CASRGQGVNTEAFF	TGTGCCAGCAGAGGACAGGGGGTGAACACTGAAGCTTTCTTT
NA	TRBV11-3	TRBJ2-1	NA	CASSPEGVDNEQFF	TGTGCCAGCAGCCCAGAGGGGGTAGACAATGAGCAGTTCTTC
TRBD1	TRBV5-1	TRBJ2-7	NA	CASSSVPGQDYEQYF	TGCGCCAGCAGCTCGGTTCCGGGACAGGATTACGAGCAGTACTTC
NA	TRBV9	TRBJ1-1	NA	CASSANRDMNTEAFF	TGTGCCAGCAGCGCAAACCGGGACATGAACACTGAAGCTTTCTTT
NA	TRBV5-8	TRBJ1-6	NA	CASRPGGSYNSPLHF	TGTGCCAGCAGACCGGGGGGGTCCTATAATTCACCCCTCCACTTT
TRBD2	TRBV7-2	TRBJ2-3	NA	CASSRRLAAPTQYF	TGTGCCAGCAGCAGACGACTAGCAGCACCTACGCAGTATTTT
NA	TRBV6-6	TRBJ2-3	NA	CASVMGGRTDTQYF	TGTGCCAGCGTGATGGGGGGACGCACAGATACGCAGTATTTT
TRBD1	TRBV30	TRBJ1-6	few	CAWSVGRGMSSYNSPLHF	TGTGCCTGGAGTGTGGGCAGGGGGATGAGCTCCTATAATTCACCCCTCCACTTT
NA	TRBV7-9	TRBJ2-2	NA	CASSLQMGALLNTGELFF	TGTGCCAGCAGCCTCCAGATGGGGGCGCTTTTGAACACCGGGGAGCTGTTTTTT
NA	TRBV4-2	TRBJ1-4	NA	CASSQEAGVLEKLFF	TGTGCCAGCAGCCAAGAGGCGGGGGTATTAGAAAAACTGTTTTTT
TRBD1	TRBV5-8	TRBJ1-5	NA	CASSLGQVGNQPQHF	TGTGCCAGCAGCTTAGGACAGGTGGGCAATCAGCCCCAGCATTTT
TRBD2	TRBV2	TRBJ2-7	NA	CASSESQRGFSYEQYF	TGTGCCAGCAGTGAATCCCAGCGGGGGTTTTCCTACGAGCAGTACTTC
NA	TRBV6-5	TRBJ1-1	NA	CASSYSAGKNTEAFF	TGTGCCAGCAGTTACTCGGCAGGCAAGAACACTGAAGCTTTCTTT
TRBD1	TRBV15	TRBJ2-5	few	CATSLGQGAAETQYF	TGTGCCACCAGCTTAGGACAGGGGGCAGCGGAGACCCAGTACTTC
TRBD1	TRBV5-1	TRBJ2-7	NA	CASSFGDRTFYEQYF	TGCGCCAGCAGCTTTGGGGACAGGACCTTCTACGAGCAGTACTTC
NA	TRBV11-3	TRBJ2-3	once	CASSPPPGTDTQYF	TGTGCCAGCAGCCCGCCTCCGGGAACAGATACGCAGTATTTT
NA	TRBV5-6	TRBJ2-5	NA	CASSWDKQETQYF	TGTGCCAGCAGCTGGGACAAGCAAGAGACCCAGTACTTC
NA	TRBV27	TRBJ1-2	NA	CASASPSTVRYGYTF	TGTGCCAGCGCTTCCCCCTCGACAGTTCGATATGGCTACACCTTC
NA	TRBV2	TRBJ1-1	NA	CASRYTTGNTEAFF	TGTGCCAGCAGGTATACAACAGGGAACACTGAAGCTTTCTTT
NA	TRBV6-1	TRBJ1-4	few	CASSEKAGNEKLFF	TGTGCCAGCAGTGAAAAGGCAGGGAACGAAAAACTGTTTTTT
TRBD2	TRBV10-1	TRBJ2-1	NA	CASSEPTRTSGGRDEQFF	TGCGCCAGCAGTGAGCCCACTCGGACTAGCGGGGGGAGGGATGAGCAGTTCTTC
NA	TRBV24-1	TRBJ2-2	NA	CATSDLTGKNTGELFF	TGTGCCACCAGTGATTTAACAGGGAAGAACACCGGGGAGCTGTTTTTT
NA	TRBV6-2/TRBV6-3	TRBJ1-5	NA	CASSYSRGPQHF	TGTGCCAGCAGTTACTCACGAGGGCCCCAGCATTTT
NA	TRBV6-6	TRBJ2-5	NA	CASSLGPVGQSFFQGGTQYF	TGTGCCAGCAGTCTAGGGCCGGTAGGACAGAGCTTCTTCCAAGGGGGGACCCAGTACTTC
NA	TRBV3-1/TRBV3-2	TRBJ2-7	once	CASSPGAGNHYEQYF	TGTGCCAGCAGCCCAGGTGCAGGGAATCACTACGAGCAGTACTTC
NA	TRBV28	TRBJ2-7	few	CASSPRGTLYEQYF	TGTGCCAGCAGTCCCCGCGGCACGCTCTACGAGCAGTACTTC
NA	TRBV5-8	TRBJ1-2	NA	CASSLASRGYTF	TGTGCCAGCAGCTTGGCCAGTCGTGGCTACACCTTC
NA	TRBV4-1	TRBJ2-5	NA	CASRGQGETQYF	TGCGCCAGCAGGGGGCAAGGGGAGACCCAGTACTTC
NA	TRBV3-1/TRBV3-2	TRBJ2-5	NA	CASSQGQGRWETQYF	TGTGCCAGCAGCCAAGGGCAGGGGAGATGGGAGACCCAGTACTTC
TRBD2	TRBV5-1	TRBJ2-3	NA	CASSLASGGTDTQYF	TGCGCCAGCAGCTTGGCCAGCGGGGGGACAGATACGCAGTATTTT
TRBD2	TRBV15	TRBJ2-3	NA	CATSRDLLAGGRLPYTQYF	TGTGCCACCAGCAGAGATTTACTAGCGGGGGGGCGGCTTCCTTATACGCAGTATTTT
NA	TRBV9	TRBJ1-1	NA	CASSAQDPIEAFF	TGTGCCAGCAGCGCCCAGGATCCCATTGAAGCTTTCTTT
TRBD1	TRBV2	TRBJ1-1	NA	CASSKIRQGVGTEAFF	TGTGCCAGCAGTAAAATTAGACAGGGGGTAGGCACTGAAGCTTTCTTT
NA	TRBV21-1	TRBJ2-3	NA	CASSKAPTGSGTDTQYF	TGTGCCAGCAGCAAAGCCCCGACAGGGAGCGGCACAGATACGCAGTATTTT
TRBD1	TRBV2	TRBJ1-6	NA	CASSSGTGGSSPLHF	TGTGCCAGCAGTTCCGGGACAGGGGGCAGTTCACCCCTCCACTTT
TRBD1	TRBV6-5	TRBJ1-3	NA	CASSNPGTAGNTIYF	TGTGCCAGCAGTAACCCCGGGACAGCTGGAAACACCATATATTTT
NA	TRBV5-6	TRBJ1-1	NA	CASSQSGDTEAFF	TGTGCCAGCAGCCAGTCGGGGGACACTGAAGCTTTCTTT
NA	TRBV5-6	TRBJ2-2	once	CASSSRLGGELFF	TGTGCCAGCAGCAGCCGACTCGGCGGGGAGCTGTTTTTT
TRBD1	TRBV5-1	TRBJ1-1	once	CASRLTGGAGYTEAFF	TGCGCCAGCAGGTTGACAGGGGGCGCGGGGTACACTGAAGCTTTCTTT
NA	TRBV27	TRBJ2-5	NA	CASSGGAQETQYF	TGTGCCAGCAGCGGTGGGGCCCAAGAGACCCAGTACTTC
NA	TRBV5-4	TRBJ1-1	NA	CASSLTGLNTEAFF	TGTGCCAGCAGCCTGACAGGCCTAAACACTGAAGCTTTCTTT
NA	TRBV18	TRBJ2-1	NA	CASLPPPGAYNEQFF	TGTGCCAGCTTACCACCCCCAGGGGCCTACAATGAGCAGTTCTTC
NA	TRBV7-6	TRBJ1-6	NA	CASSLASSPLHF	TGTGCCAGCAGCTTAGCTAGTTCACCCCTCCACTTT